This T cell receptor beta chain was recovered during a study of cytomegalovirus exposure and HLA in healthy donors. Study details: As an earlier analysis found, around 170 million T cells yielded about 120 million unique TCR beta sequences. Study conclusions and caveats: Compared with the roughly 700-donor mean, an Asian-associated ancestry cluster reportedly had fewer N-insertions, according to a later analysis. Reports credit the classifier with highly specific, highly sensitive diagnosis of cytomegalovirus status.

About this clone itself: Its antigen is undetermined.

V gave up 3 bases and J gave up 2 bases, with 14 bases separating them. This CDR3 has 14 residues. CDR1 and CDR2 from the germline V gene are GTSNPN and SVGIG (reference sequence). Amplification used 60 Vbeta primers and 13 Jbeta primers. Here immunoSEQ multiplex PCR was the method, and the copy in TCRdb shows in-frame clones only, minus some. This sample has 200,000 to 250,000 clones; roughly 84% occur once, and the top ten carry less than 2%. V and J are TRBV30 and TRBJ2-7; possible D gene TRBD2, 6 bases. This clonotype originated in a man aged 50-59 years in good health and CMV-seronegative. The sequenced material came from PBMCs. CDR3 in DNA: TGTGCCTGGAGACGGGGGAGAGGCACCTACGAGCAGTACTTC. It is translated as CAWRRGRGTYEQYF.